This T cell receptor beta chain was sequenced for a study of early T cells in non-severe SARS-CoV-2 infection. The overall study: The input, bulk RNA from unsorted whole blood, was sequenced, and chains were unpaired.

To note about this clonotype: What it binds is not known.

Individual cDNA molecules received unique molecular identifiers. TCRdb re-called the 5' RACE reads through MiXCR, storing one row per CDR3 protein. The sample contains more than 75,000 distinct CDR3 sequences, around 14% of which appear only once. Germline-derived CDR1 and CDR2 are LNHNV and YYDKDF (reference sequence). The V end was cut by 0 bases, the J end by 5 bases, with 13 bases between. The CDR3 is 16 amino acids. Study observations and caveats: Matching results from VDJdb favored anti-spike CD8 responses, leaving private and CD4 specificities undetected.

The chain links TRBV15 to TRBJ1-4; D is unresolved. This sequence originates from an adult who was a healthcare worker with PCR-confirmed SARS-CoV-2 infection or an uninfected control (not recorded which). The specimen sequenced was whole blood. CDR3 DNA: TGTGCCACCAGCAGAGAGCCCCGGTTGGAGAATGAAAAACTGTTTTTT. It specifies CATSREPRLENEKLFF. Full variable domain (rest looked up from reference TRBV15 and TRBJ1-4): DAMVIQNPRYQVTQFGKPVTLSCSQTLNHNVMYWYQQKSSQAPKLLFHYYDKDFNNEADTPDNFQSRRPNTSFCFLDIRSPGLGDTAMYLCATSREPRLENEKLFFGSGTQLSVL.